Following are 3 T cell receptor beta chains from one sample sequenced in a study of cytomegalovirus exposure and HLA in healthy donors. The primer mix had 60 Vbeta and 13 Jbeta primers. Measured with immunoSEQ multiplex PCR; TCRdb has only the in-frame clones, and not every one. The sample records about 130,000 clones, less than 85% being singletons. The specimen was PBMCs. The receptor set was obtained from a man in his late teens or twenties in good health and CMV-seropositive.

The chain has TRBV28 and TRBJ2-3; D gene ambiguous. V lost 2 bases and J 2 bases, leaving 5 bases between the germline ends. CDR1 and CDR2 (germline): MDHEN, SYDVKM. The CDR3 is 13 residues long. Here the CDR3 DNA reads TGTGCCAGCAGTTTAGCGGACACAGATACGCAGTATTTT. Translating it yields CASSLADTDTQYF.

This clone was recorded a few times. The rearrangement uses TRBV6-5 and TRBJ1-1; D gene ambiguous. The germline V gene has CDR1 MNHEY and CDR2 SVGAGI. Trimming took 6 bases from V and 1 from J, leaving 3 bases between them. The length of the CDR3 is 11 residues. The CDR3 sequence is CASSSNTEAFF. The DNA of the CDR3 is TGTGCCAGCAGCTCGAACACTGAAGCTTTCTTT.

The genes are TRBV6-6 and TRBJ1-1; no clear D gene. This CDR3 region has 10 residues. V shed 9 bases and J shed 1 base, with 3 bases lying between them. CDR1 and CDR2 (germline): MNHNY, SVGAGI (reference sequence). CDR3 residues: CASKNTEAFF. Here the CDR3 DNA reads TGTGCCAGTAAGAACACTGAAGCTTTCTTT.